This T cell receptor (beta chain) was obtained from a study of siplizumab effects on memory and regulatory T cells. Study results and caveats: Siplizumab produced a significant reduction in alloreactive sequences that were traceable to unstimulated CD4+ memory cells. Apparently key alloresponse contributors, naive T cells also seemed more diverse than memory cells.

A remark on this clone: The antigen is unknown.

In each sample, some 10^5 TCR templates were assayed. TCRdb's copy holds only in-frame clones and misses some; the assay was immunoSEQ multiplex PCR. The repertoire has approximately 94,000 clones, roughly 93% of them found once; the top ten carry about 6.7%. The CDR3 is 13 amino acids. V dropped 3 bases and J dropped 3 bases, with 9 bases sitting between them. The germline V gene encodes CDR1 SEHNR and CDR2 FQNEAQ (reference sequence). The V and J genes are TRBV7-9 and TRBJ2-7; possible D gene TRBD2, 6 bases. The TCR was taken from a human donor in good health. The sequenced material came from CD8+ T cells sorted from blood. CDR3 in amino acids: CASSLVGGYEQYF. DNA for the CDR3: TGTGCCAGCAGCTTGGTGGGAGGCTACGAGCAGTACTTC. The full variable domain, in which reference TRBV7-9 and TRBJ2-7 provide the parts outside the CDR3, is DTGVSQNPRHKITKRGQNVTFRCDPISEHNRLYWYRQTLGQGPEFLTYFQNEAQLEKSRLLSDRFSAERPKGSFSTLEIQRTEQGDSAMYLCASSLVGGYEQYFGPGTRLTVT.